Following are 22 T cell receptor beta chains from one sample sequenced in a study of CD8 T cells in ankylosing spondylitis. In TCRdb, the 5' RACE reads were re-called with MiXCR into one record per CDR3 protein. The sample lists 300,000 to 400,000 distinct CDR3 sequences, roughly 14% occurring once. The sample comprised blood, either unsorted or a sorted T cell fraction (not recorded which). These receptor sequences come from a male donor with ankylosing spondylitis or in good health (not recorded which).

This chain connects TRBV27 to TRBJ1-2; perhaps TRBD1 as D (5 bases). Germline V gene data show CDR1 as MNHEY and CDR2 as SMNVEV (reference sequence). The V and J ends lost 5 bases and 5 bases respectively, with 12 bases between them. The CDR3 length is 13 residues. CDR3 in DNA: TGTGCCAGCAGTCCCTCAGGGTATTATGGCTACACCTTC. This sequence encodes CASSPSGYYGYTF.

The chain combines TRBV5-1 with TRBJ1-1, with D tentatively TRBD1 (5 bases). The V end lost 5 bases, the J end lost 1 base, and 12 bases lay between the germline ends. This CDR3 has 14 amino acids. Germline V gene lookup returns CDR1 SGHRS and CDR2 YFSETQ. The CDR3 DNA reads TGCGCCAGCAGTTTTGACAGCGCGAACACTGAAGCTTTCTTT. Its translation: CASSFDSANTEAFF.

This clonotype was detected many times. The chain uses TRBV20-1 and TRBJ2-3; 7 bases fit TRBD2. After removal of 5 bases from V and 0 bases from J, the junction contained 8 bases not matched to a gene. In germline, CDR1 is DFQATT, CDR2 SNEGSKA (reference sequence). There are 15 residues in the CDR3. CDR3 residues: CSAPRGSSSTDTQYF. The CDR3, as DNA: TGCAGTGCTCCGCGGGGGTCATCTAGCACAGATACGCAGTATTTT.

The chain is built from TRBV6-1 and TRBJ2-3; D remains unclear. The CDR3 runs to 14 residues. V dropped 2 bases and J dropped 4 bases, with 10 bases sitting between them. The germline V gene encodes CDR1 MNHNS and CDR2 SASEGT. CDR3 nucleotides: TGTGCCAGCAGTGAATCAGGACGCGCAGATACGCAGTATTTT. Its translation: CASSESGRADTQYF.

The sample holds a few counts of this clonotype. The chain has TRBV4-2 and TRBJ2-3, with a tentative D call TRBD1 (6 bases). V shed 1 base and J shed 6 bases, with 14 bases lying between them. Germline V gene data show CDR1 as LGHNA and CDR2 as YNFKEQ. This CDR3 is 15 amino acids long. The CDR3 DNA sequence: TGTGCCAGCAGCCAAGGAGGACAGCCAGGGGATACGCAGTATTTT. It encodes CASSQGGQPGDTQYF.

This clonotype was detected only a few times. The CDR3: CASSLRRGPRQNTGELFF. DNA of the CDR3: TGTGCCAGCAGCCTCCGTAGGGGGCCTCGACAGAACACCGGGGAGCTGTTTTTT. The chain combines TRBV11-1 with TRBJ2-2; 7 bases are shared with TRBD1. CDR3 length: 18 amino acids. V dropped 5 bases and J dropped 1; count of bases not matched to a gene: 13. Germline CDR1 and CDR2: SGHAT and FQDESV (reference sequence). The full variable domain, rest sourced from reference TRBV11-1 and TRBJ2-2, is EAEVAQSPRYKITEKSQAVAFWCDPISGHATLYWYRQILGQGPELLVQFQDESVVDDSQLPKDRFSAERLKGVDSTLKIQPAELGDSAMYLCASSLRRGPRQNTGELFFGEGSRLTVL.

The V call is TRBV12-3 or TRBV12-4, the J call TRBJ1-2, with TRBD1 matching over 7 bases. Trimming cost V 7 bases and J 4 bases; bases outside gene matches: 6. The CDR3 runs to 13 residues. The DNA for the CDR3 is TGTGCCAGCACCCCGGGACAGTTCTATGGCTACACCTTC. Protein product: CASTPGQFYGYTF.

This clonotype was observed a handful of times. V usage is TRBV27 and J usage is TRBJ2-1; 9 nucleotides line up with TRBD2. The CDR3 has 13 amino acids. CDR1 MNHEY and CDR2 SMNVEV come from the germline V gene (reference sequence). The trim removed 6 bases at V and 6 bases at J, leaving 3 bases unmatched. CDR3 amino acids: CASSRREGNEQFF. CDR3 DNA: TGTGCCAGCAGCCGGCGGGAGGGCAATGAGCAGTTCTTC.

This clonotype was picked up many times. This chain uses TRBV5-1 with TRBJ1-1; D unresolved. This CDR3 contains 14 residues. The V gene's germline CDR1 is SGHRS and CDR2 YFSETQ. Trimming stripped 3 bases from V and 1 base from J, with 10 bases between. CDR3 DNA: TGCGCCAGCAGCTGGAGCCGGCCGAACACTGAAGCTTTCTTT. Its protein product is CASSWSRPNTEAFF.

Ten or more counts support this clonotype. CDR3 sequence (DNA): TGTGCCAGCAGTGTAGAGCAGGGGGCCTACGAGCAGTACTTC. This codes for CASSVEQGAYEQYF. The J gene is TRBJ2-7, the V gene TRBV25-1, with 7 bases identical to TRBD1. The CDR3 runs 14 residues. CDR1 is MGHDK and CDR2 is SYGVNS in the germline V gene. V shed 4 bases, J shed 2 bases, and the junction held 5 bases outside the gene matches.

This clonotype was observed a few times. The chain uses TRBV5-1 and TRBJ2-1, with 10 bases that match TRBD2. Germline values: CDR1 SGHRS, CDR2 YFSETQ. V dropped 4 bases and J dropped 6; count of bases not matched to a gene: 7. The CDR3 spans 15 residues. The CDR3 loop reads CASSMLAGDRNEQFF. In DNA form, the CDR3 reads TGCGCCAGCAGCATGCTAGCGGGAGACCGCAATGAGCAGTTCTTC.

This clonotype was counted ten times or more. J is TRBJ2-5 and V is TRBV10-2, with 8 bases that match TRBD1. Trimming removed 7 bases from V and 2 bases from J; junction bases left unmatched: 3. Germline CDR1 and CDR2: WSHSY and SAAADI. This CDR3 has 13 residues. The DNA for the CDR3 is TGCGCCAGCACTTGGACAGGGCAAGAGACCCAGTACTTC. It specifies CASTWTGQETQYF.

Ten or more counts support this clonotype. A junction boundary mismatches the germline segment, possibly from a read error. V is TRBV5-1 and J is TRBJ1-1; possibly TRBD1 for D (5 bases). Germline V lookup: CDR1 SGHRS, CDR2 YFSETQ. CDR3 length: 14 residues. CDR3 DNA: TGTGCCAGCAGTTTAGAGACAGCGAACACTGAAGCTTTCTTT. It is translated as CASSLETANTEAFF.

This clonotype has a handful of counts. This chain joins TRBV7-2 and TRBJ2-1; D may be TRBD1 (6 bases). V was pared by 5 bases and J by 1 base, with 9 bases between. Germline V gene data show CDR1 as SGHTA and CDR2 as FQGNSA. The CDR3 consists of 14 residues. This chain's CDR3 is CASSQGTSYNEQFF. The CDR3 bases are TGTGCCAGCAGCCAGGGGACATCCTACAATGAGCAGTTCTTC.

The chain carries TRBV11-2 and TRBJ2-3, with a possible D match to TRBD2 (6 bases). The CDR3 runs to 16 residues. Germline CDR1 reads SGHAT; CDR2 reads FQNNGV. Trimming took 3 bases from V and 3 from J, leaving 16 bases between them. The DNA of the CDR3 is TGTGCCAGCAGCTTGTCCGGGGGAGGCGGAACAGATACGCAGTATTTT. Translation gives CASSLSGGGGTDTQYF.

In its sample, this clonotype was seen a few times. The chain joins TRBV28 to TRBJ2-1; the match to TRBD2 covers 12 bases. Germline lookup yields CDR1 MDHEN and CDR2 SYDVKM. The J segment lost 8 bases and the V segment lost 2 bases, leaving 7 bases of the junction unmatched. The CDR3 is made up of 16 amino acids. This chain's CDR3 is CASSLATSGSIHEQFF. The CDR3, as DNA: TGTGCCAGCAGTTTAGCGACTAGCGGGAGTATCCATGAGCAGTTCTTC. Full variable domain (missing parts from reference TRBV28 and TRBJ2-1): DVKVTQSSRYLVKRTGEKVFLECVQDMDHENMFWYRQDPGLGLRLIYFSYDVKMKEKGDIPEGYSVSREKKERFSLILESASTNQTSMYLCASSLATSGSIHEQFFGPGTRLTVL.

This clonotype was observed a handful of times. The chain is built from TRBV4-1 and TRBJ2-7, with a tentative D call TRBD1 (6 bases). V was clipped by 1 base and J by 4 bases, with 17 bases between them. The CDR3 covers 16 residues. CDR1 and CDR2 from the germline V gene are MGHRA and YSYEKL. CDR3 sequence reads: CASSQGMRTARYEQYF. The CDR3 nucleotides read TGCGCCAGCAGCCAAGGGATGAGGACAGCCCGATACGAGCAGTACTTC.

The gene calls are TRBV4-2 and TRBJ2-3, with TRBD2 identical over 8 bases. Per germline, CDR1 LGHNA and CDR2 YNFKEQ. With V trimmed by 3 bases and J by 0 bases, 5 bases remained unmatched. The CDR3 spans 16 residues. Written as DNA, the CDR3 is TGTGCCAGCAGCCAGGTTAGCGGGGACAGCACAGATACGCAGTATTTT. It is translated as CASSQVSGDSTDTQYF.

This clonotype showed up just a few times. The chain links TRBV5-1 to TRBJ2-7; D ambiguous. Germline values: CDR1 SGHRS, CDR2 YFSETQ. The CDR3 sequence is 15 residues long. V shed 1 base and J shed 1 base, with 12 bases lying between them. In nucleotides, the CDR3 is TGCGCCAGCAGCTTGAACCTTAGGATTTCCTACGAGCAGTACTTC. This sequence encodes CASSLNLRISYEQYF.

The table lists this clonotype with a few counts. V is TRBV3-1 and J is TRBJ1-2, with no clear D. The CDR3 has 13 amino acids. Trimming stripped 0 bases from V and 2 bases from J, with 4 bases between. Germline V gene sequence: CDR1 LGHDT, CDR2 YNNKEL (reference sequence). CDR3 protein: CASSQDSNYGYTF. The CDR3 DNA follows: TGTGCCAGCAGCCAAGATTCCAACTATGGCTACACCTTC.

This clonotype has a count of ten or more. The genes are TRBV12-3 or TRBV12-4 and TRBJ1-3; D is uncertain. The CDR3 is 13 amino acids. V was cut by 6 bases and J by 11 bases, with 17 bases left in between. The CDR3 reads CASSTTQGLAIYF. CDR3 nucleotide sequence: TGTGCCAGCAGCACAACCCAAGGTTTGGCCATATATTTT.

V is TRBV6-5 and J is TRBJ2-3; 7 bases match TRBD2. Per the germline V gene, CDR1 is MNHEY and CDR2 is SVGAGI. The length of the CDR3 is 14 residues. Losses at the gene ends were 2 bases for V and 3 bases for J; bases not matched to a gene: 2. The CDR3 is CASSYGGVTDTQYF. CDR3 in DNA: TGTGCCAGCAGTTACGGGGGGGTGACAGATACGCAGTATTTT.